The 8 T cell receptor beta chains below all came from one sample that was sequenced in a study of OX40 agonist ivuxolimab in advanced cancers. This table comes from immunoSEQ multiplex PCR, and its TCRdb copy is limited to in-frame clones, with some not included. Of under 60,000 clones in the sample, more than 75% were seen once. This material consisted of CD4+ or CD8+ T cells sorted from blood, taken in a trial of the OX40 agonist ivuxolimab. Receptor source: an adult with an advanced solid tumor such as melanoma, head and neck, liver or kidney cancer.

This chain uses TRBV27 with TRBJ2-1, with D perhaps matching TRBD2 (6 bases). Germline lookup yields CDR1 MNHEY and CDR2 SMNVEV (reference sequence). V lost 0 bases and J lost 10, with 10 bases in between. This CDR3 is 13 amino acids long. Here the CDR3 reads CASSLSRGGEQFF. In DNA, the CDR3 is TGTGCCAGCAGTTTATCGCGGGGCGGGGAGCAGTTCTTC.

V is TRBV27 and J is TRBJ2-1; D remains ambiguous. Germline CDR1 and CDR2: MNHEY and SMNVEV (reference sequence). V gave up 2 bases and J gave up 4 bases, with 3 bases separating them. This CDR3 has 12 amino acids. CDR3 in DNA: TGTGCCAGCAGTTTAGGATACAATGAGCAGTTCTTC. Translating gives CASSLGYNEQFF.

The chain carries TRBV15 and TRBJ2-1; 9 nucleotides agree with TRBD2. Germline V gives CDR1 LNHNV, CDR2 YYDKDF (reference sequence). V was pared by 8 bases and J by 6 bases, with 11 bases of the junction left unmatched. The CDR3 has 15 amino acids. The CDR3 nucleotides read TGTGCCACCCAGAACCCGAGCGGGGGGCCCAATGAGCAGTTCTTC. It is translated as CATQNPSGGPNEQFF. Looking up the rest from reference TRBV15 and TRBJ2-1 gives the full variable domain: DAMVIQNPRYQVTQFGKPVTLSCSQTLNHNVMYWYQQKSSQAPKLLFHYYDKDFNNEADTPDNFQSRRPNTSFCFLDIRSPGLGDTAMYLCATQNPSGGPNEQFFGPGTRLTVL.

V gene TRBV6-1 combines with J gene TRBJ2-7, with 16 bases identical to TRBD2. Germline assignment: CDR1 MNHNS and CDR2 SASEGT. The junction had 2 bases not matched to a gene; V was cut back by 6 bases and J by 6 bases. The CDR3 is made up of 14 amino acids. DNA of the CDR3: TGTGCCAGCAGGGGACTAGCGGGAGGGCGCGAGCAGTACTTC. Amino acids: CASRGLAGGREQYF.

This chain uses TRBV9 with TRBJ2-7, with TRBD1 identical over 8 bases. CDR3 length: 15 amino acids. Germline V CDR1 and CDR2: SGDLS, YYNGEE. The trim removed 0 bases at V and 6 bases at J, leaving 8 bases unmatched. CDR3 in DNA: TGTGCCAGCAGCGTAGAACTGGACAGGGTTGGCGAGCAGTACTTC. It is translated as CASSVELDRVGEQYF.

This sequence joins TRBV5-4 and TRBJ2-1; TRBD2 matches at 7 bases. Germline V gene lookup returns CDR1 SGHNT and CDR2 YYREEE (reference sequence). The V gene end was trimmed by 4 bases and the J gene end by 8 bases; junction bases not matched to a gene: 9. This CDR3 has 14 amino acids. The CDR3 bases are TGTGCCAGCAGCCCGCAGACTAGCATGTATGAGCAGTTCTTC. Its protein is CASSPQTSMYEQFF.

CDR3 residues: CASSQDRGIGREQFF. The DNA for the CDR3 is TGTGCCAGCAGCCAAGATCGGGGGATCGGGCGTGAGCAGTTCTTC. The gene calls are TRBV14 and TRBJ2-1, with D possibly matching TRBD2 (6 bases). In germline, CDR1 is SGHDN, CDR2 FVKESK. V lost 0 bases to trimming and J lost 9 bases, with 15 bases between them. CDR3 size: 15 residues.

The chain recombines TRBV7-9 with TRBJ2-1; 8 nucleotides line up with TRBD2. Trimming took 5 bases from V and 9 from J; bases not matched to a gene: 9. The germline V gene has CDR1 SEHNR and CDR2 FQNEAQ (reference sequence). The CDR3 loop spans 14 amino acids. CDR3 sequence (DNA): TGTGCCAGCAGCAGGCCGGGGGGGCAAGGTGAGCAGTTCTTC. Protein: CASSRPGGQGEQFF.